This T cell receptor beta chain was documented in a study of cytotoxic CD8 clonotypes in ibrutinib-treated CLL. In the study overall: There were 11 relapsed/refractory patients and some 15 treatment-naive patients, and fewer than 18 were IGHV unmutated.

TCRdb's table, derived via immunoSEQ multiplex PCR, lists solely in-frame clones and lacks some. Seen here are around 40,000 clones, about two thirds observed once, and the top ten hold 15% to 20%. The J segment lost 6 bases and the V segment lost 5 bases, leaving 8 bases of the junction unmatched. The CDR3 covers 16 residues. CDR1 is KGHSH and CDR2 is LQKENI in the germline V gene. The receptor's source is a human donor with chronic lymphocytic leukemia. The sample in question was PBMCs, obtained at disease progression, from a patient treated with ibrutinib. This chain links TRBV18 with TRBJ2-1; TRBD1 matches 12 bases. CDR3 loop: CASSEMGQGATNEQFF. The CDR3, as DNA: TGTGCCAGCTCAGAAATGGGACAGGGGGCGACCAATGAGCAGTTCTTC.